The entry below describes one TCR beta chain. The sample belongs to a study of blood T cell repertoires in COVID-19. Turning to the study itself: PBMCs, B-cell-depleted T cells, or T cells provided the cDNA or gDNA that made up the material.

V lost 7 bases to trimming and J lost 0 bases, with 13 bases between them. CDR1 and CDR2 (germline): MGHRA, YSYEKL. The CDR3 contains 15 residues. The table came from immunoSEQ multiplex PCR; TCRdb's copy has only in-frame clones and leaves some out. The repertoire holds roughly 700,000 clones, with just under 90% as singletons. The clonotype originates from a woman aged 18-29 years with acute or convalescent COVID-19. Sequenced material: peripheral blood. This sequence joins TRBV4-1 and TRBJ1-3; D unresolved. Here the CDR3 reads CASTSGLSSGNTIYF. CDR3 in DNA: TGCGCCAGCACGAGCGGTCTAAGCTCTGGAAACACCATATATTTT.